The rows below give T cell receptor beta chains drawn from one sample of a study of blood T cell repertoires in COVID-19. Here immunoSEQ multiplex PCR was the method, and the copy in TCRdb shows in-frame clones only, minus some. The sample comprises 300,000 to 450,000 clones, almost 90% of which are singletons, and just over 1% rests with the top ten. Sequenced material: PBMCs or T cells enriched from blood (not recorded which). These receptors came from a woman in her 30s who had been exposed to COVID-19. The CDR3 runs from the conserved cysteine through the conserved F or W. Each record gives: D gene, J gene, clone size, V gene, CDR3 DNA, CDR3 protein. The D gene is left open where the match is weak. Clone size, where shown, is once, few, many, or a class for clones that have expanded.

d_gene: -; j_gene: TRBJ1-2; abundance: -; v_gene: TRBV28; CDR3nt: TGTGCCAGCAGTTTCGGCCAACGAGGGCAAAACTATGGCTACACCTTC; CDR3aa: CASSFGQRGQNYGYTF
d_gene: -; j_gene: TRBJ2-3; abundance: once; v_gene: TRBV28; CDR3nt: TGTGCCAGCGGAAACCAGGGCTTTTTT; CDR3aa: CASGNQGFF
d_gene: TRBD2; j_gene: TRBJ2-7; abundance: -; v_gene: TRBV9; CDR3nt: TGTGCCAGCAGCGTAAATAGCGGGACCTACGAGCAGTACTTC; CDR3aa: CASSVNSGTYEQYF
d_gene: -; j_gene: TRBJ2-2; abundance: -; v_gene: TRBV5-4; CDR3nt: TGTGCCAGCAGCTCCGCACTAATACGCACCGGGGAGCTGTTTTTT; CDR3aa: CASSSALIRTGELFF
d_gene: TRBD1; j_gene: TRBJ1-6; abundance: once; v_gene: TRBV28; CDR3nt: TGTGCCAGCAGTTTGGTACAGGGGGAAGGGAGGTCACCCCTCCACTTT; CDR3aa: CASSLVQGEGRSPLHF
d_gene: -; j_gene: TRBJ2-7; abundance: -; v_gene: TRBV29-1; CDR3nt: TGCAGCGGCCGGGACAACTCCTACGAGCAGTACTTC; CDR3aa: CSGRDNSYEQYF
d_gene: -; j_gene: TRBJ1-1; abundance: -; v_gene: TRBV19; CDR3nt: TGTGCCAGTAGTATCACGGGTTTGAACACTGAAGCTTTCTTT; CDR3aa: CASSITGLNTEAFF
d_gene: -; j_gene: TRBJ2-5; abundance: -; v_gene: TRBV28; CDR3nt: TGTGCCAGCACCCCAGGCCTATTACAAGAGACCCAGTACTTC; CDR3aa: CASTPGLLQETQYF
d_gene: -; j_gene: TRBJ1-5; abundance: -; v_gene: TRBV3-1/TRBV3-2; CDR3nt: TGTGCCAGCAGTTCTCAGGGTAGCAATCAGCCCCAGCATTTT; CDR3aa: CASSSQGSNQPQHF
d_gene: TRBD2; j_gene: TRBJ2-3; abundance: -; v_gene: TRBV7-6; CDR3nt: TGTGCCAGCAGCATACGGCTAGCGGGAGGTGCAGATACGCAGTATTTT; CDR3aa: CASSIRLAGGADTQYF
d_gene: TRBD1; j_gene: TRBJ1-6; abundance: -; v_gene: TRBV7-2; CDR3nt: TGTGCCAGCAGCTTAAGGGGGACAGGGGCTAATTCACCCCTCCACTTT; CDR3aa: CASSLRGTGANSPLHF